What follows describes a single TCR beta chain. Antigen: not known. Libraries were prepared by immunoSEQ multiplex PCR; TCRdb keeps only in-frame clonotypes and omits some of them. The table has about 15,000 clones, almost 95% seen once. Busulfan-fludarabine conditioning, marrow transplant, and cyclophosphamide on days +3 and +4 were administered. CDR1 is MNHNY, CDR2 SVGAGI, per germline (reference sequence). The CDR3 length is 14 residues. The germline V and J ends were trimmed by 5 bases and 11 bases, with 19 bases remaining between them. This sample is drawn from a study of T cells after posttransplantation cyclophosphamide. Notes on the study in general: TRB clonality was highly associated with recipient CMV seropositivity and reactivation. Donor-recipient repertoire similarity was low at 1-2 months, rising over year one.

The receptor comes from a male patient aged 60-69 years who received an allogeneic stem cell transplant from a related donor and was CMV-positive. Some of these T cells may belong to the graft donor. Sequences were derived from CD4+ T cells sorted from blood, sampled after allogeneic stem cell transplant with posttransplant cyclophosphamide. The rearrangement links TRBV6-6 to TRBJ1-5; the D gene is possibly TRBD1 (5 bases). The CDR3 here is CASSPDNTAKTQHF. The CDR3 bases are TGTGCCAGCAGTCCGGACAACACCGCGAAGACCCAGCATTTT.